This T cell receptor beta chain stems from a study of cytomegalovirus exposure and HLA in healthy donors. The study's findings and limits: It was taken for granted in presence/absence analyses that sequencing depth across donors was roughly uniform. Several of the most significant clusters appeared linked to common viral pathogens, based on a later analysis.

Remarks on this clone: No antigen is known for it.

The length of the CDR3 is 13 residues. The V gene's germline CDR1 is SGHVS and CDR2 FNYEAQ. The trim removed 5 bases at V and 3 bases at J, leaving 1 base unmatched. PCR primers comprised 60 Vbeta and 13 Jbeta primers. TCRdb's table, derived via immunoSEQ multiplex PCR, lists solely in-frame clones and lacks some. This sample has about 190,000 clones; approximately 88% occur once, and the top ten carry about 2.6%. V usage is TRBV7-6 and J usage is TRBJ2-7; TRBD1 matches at 10 bases. The receptor's source is a woman in her forties or fifties in good health and CMV-seropositive. Sequencing was done on a sample of PBMCs. This CDR3 reads CASSRTGGYEQYF. The CDR3 DNA is TGTGCCAGCAGCCGGACAGGGGGCTACGAGCAGTACTTC.